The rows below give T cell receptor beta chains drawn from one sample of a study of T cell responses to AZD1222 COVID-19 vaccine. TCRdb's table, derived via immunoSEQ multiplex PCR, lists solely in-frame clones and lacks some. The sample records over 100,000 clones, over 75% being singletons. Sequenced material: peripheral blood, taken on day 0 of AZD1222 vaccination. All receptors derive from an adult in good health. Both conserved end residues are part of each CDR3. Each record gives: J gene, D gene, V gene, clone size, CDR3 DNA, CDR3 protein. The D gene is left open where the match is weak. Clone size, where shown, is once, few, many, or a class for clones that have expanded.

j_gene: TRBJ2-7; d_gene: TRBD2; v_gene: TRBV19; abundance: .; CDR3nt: TGTGCCAGTAGTATCCGCGGGGGTTTGGAGCTCTGCGAGCAGTACTTC; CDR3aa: CASSIRGGLELCEQYF
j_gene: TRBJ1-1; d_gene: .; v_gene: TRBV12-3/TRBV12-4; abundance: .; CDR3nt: TGTGCCAGCAGGGGACAGAACACTGAAGCTTTCTTT; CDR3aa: CASRGQNTEAFF
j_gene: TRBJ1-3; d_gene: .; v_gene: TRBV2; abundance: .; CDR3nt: TGTGCCAGCAGTGAAAGGGGATTGGGCTCTGGAAACACCATATATTTT; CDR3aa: CASSERGLGSGNTIYF
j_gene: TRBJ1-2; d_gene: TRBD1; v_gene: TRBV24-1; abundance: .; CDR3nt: TGTGCCACCAGTGATGGGACAGGCAACTATGGCTACACCTTC; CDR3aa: CATSDGTGNYGYTF
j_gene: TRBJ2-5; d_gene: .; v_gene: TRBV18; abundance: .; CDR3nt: TGTGCCAGCTCACCACCCAGCACGGAGACCCAGTACTTC; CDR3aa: CASSPPSTETQYF
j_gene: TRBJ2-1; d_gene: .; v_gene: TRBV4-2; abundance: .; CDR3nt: TGTGCCAGCAGCCAAGATCTGAGGGGGGGATACAATGAGCAGTTCTTC; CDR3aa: CASSQDLRGGYNEQFF
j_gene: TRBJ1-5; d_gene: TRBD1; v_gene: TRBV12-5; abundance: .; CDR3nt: TGTGCTAGTATTAGACAGGGCGGCCAGCCCCAGCATTTT; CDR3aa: CASIRQGGQPQHF
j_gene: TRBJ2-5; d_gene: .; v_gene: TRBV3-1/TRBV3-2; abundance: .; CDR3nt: TGTGCCAGCAGCGCCCAAGAGACCCAGTACTTC; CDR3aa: CASSAQETQYF
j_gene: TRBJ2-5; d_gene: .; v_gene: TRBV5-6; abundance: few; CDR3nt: TGTGCCAGCAGCTTGAAGGCTAGCGTTCGGGAGACCCAGTACTTC; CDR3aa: CASSLKASVRETQYF
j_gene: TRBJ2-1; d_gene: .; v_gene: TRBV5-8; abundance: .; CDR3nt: TGTGCCAGCAGCCTTTCATGGAATGAGCAGTTCTTC; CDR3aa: CASSLSWNEQFF
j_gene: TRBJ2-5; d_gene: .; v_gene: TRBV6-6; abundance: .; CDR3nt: TGTGCCAGCAGTTGGGGTGAAGAGACCCAGTACTTC; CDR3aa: CASSWGEETQYF
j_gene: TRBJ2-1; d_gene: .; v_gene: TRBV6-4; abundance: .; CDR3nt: TGTGCCAGCAGTGACTCGAATGTTAGGGGCCCCCAATCGGAGCAGTTCTTC; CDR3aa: CASSDSNVRGPQSEQFF
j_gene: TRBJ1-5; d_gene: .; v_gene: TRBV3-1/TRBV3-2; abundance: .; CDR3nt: TGTGCCAGCAGCCAGTCCACAGGGAGGGCCCAGCATTTT; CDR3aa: CASSQSTGRAQHF
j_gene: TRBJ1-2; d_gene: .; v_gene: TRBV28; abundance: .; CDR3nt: TGTGCCAGCCTTCAGCGTGCAGGCTACACCTTC; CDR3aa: CASLQRAGYTF
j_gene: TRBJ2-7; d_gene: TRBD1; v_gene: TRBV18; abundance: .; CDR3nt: TGTGCCAGCTCACCAGGGACAGGGGAGTACGAGCAGTACTTC; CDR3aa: CASSPGTGEYEQYF
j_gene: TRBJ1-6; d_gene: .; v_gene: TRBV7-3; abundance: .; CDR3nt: TGTGCCAGCAGCTTGTTGGAGCTCTCACCCCTCCACTTT; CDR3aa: CASSLLELSPLHF
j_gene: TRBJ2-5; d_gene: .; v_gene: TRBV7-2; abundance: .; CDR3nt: TGTGCCAGCAGCTTTGACCTTGGTCAAGAGACCCAGTACTTC; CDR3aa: CASSFDLGQETQYF
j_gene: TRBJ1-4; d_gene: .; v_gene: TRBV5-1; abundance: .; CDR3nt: TGCGCCAGCAGCTTGGGCCAACAGCGAATTAATGAAAAACTGTTTTTT; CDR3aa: CASSLGQQRINEKLFF
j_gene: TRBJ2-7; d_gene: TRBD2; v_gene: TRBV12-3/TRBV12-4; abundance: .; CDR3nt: TGTGCCAGCAGTCCGACTAGCTCTGAGCAGTACTTC; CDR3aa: CASSPTSSEQYF
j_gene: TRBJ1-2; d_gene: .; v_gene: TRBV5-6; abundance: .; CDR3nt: TGTGCCAGCAGCTCCGTGTCGGGATTCTATGGCTACACCTTC; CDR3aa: CASSSVSGFYGYTF
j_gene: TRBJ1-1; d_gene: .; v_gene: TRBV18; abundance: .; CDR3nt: TGTGCCAGCTCAAAAAACAGGGCCCTGAACACTGAAGCTTTCTTT; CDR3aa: CASSKNRALNTEAFF
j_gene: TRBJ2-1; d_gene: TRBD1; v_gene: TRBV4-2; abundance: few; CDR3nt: TGTGCCAGCAGCCAAGGAGGGACAGCCCTCTCCTACAATGAGCAGTTCTTC; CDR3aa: CASSQGGTALSYNEQFF
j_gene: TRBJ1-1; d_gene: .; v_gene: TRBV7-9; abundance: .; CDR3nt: TGTGCCAGCAGCTTAGGGGAGGGATTGGGGAACACTGAAGCTTTCTTT; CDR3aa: CASSLGEGLGNTEAFF
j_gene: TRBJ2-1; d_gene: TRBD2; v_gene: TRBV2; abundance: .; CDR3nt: TGTGCCAGCAGGCCTAGCGGGGGGGCCGGGGCGCAGTTCTTC; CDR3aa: CASRPSGGAGAQFF
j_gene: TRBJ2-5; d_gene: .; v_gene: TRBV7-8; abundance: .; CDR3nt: TGTGCCAGCAGCTCCCTTGGGGGACCCCAAGAGACCCAGTACTTC; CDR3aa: CASSSLGGPQETQYF
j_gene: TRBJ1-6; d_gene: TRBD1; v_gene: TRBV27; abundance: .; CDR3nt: TGTGCCAGCAGTTTGACAGGGGGAAATTCACCCCTCCACTTT; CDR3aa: CASSLTGGNSPLHF
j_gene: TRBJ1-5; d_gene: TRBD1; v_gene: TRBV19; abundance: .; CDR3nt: TGTGCCAGTAGTATTCTCCTCGGACAGGAGGCGTATCAGCCCCAGCATTTT; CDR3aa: CASSILLGQEAYQPQHF
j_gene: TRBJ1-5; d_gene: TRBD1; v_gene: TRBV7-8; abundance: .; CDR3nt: TGTGCCAGCAGCGCACACAGGGGGGATTGGTATAGCAATCAGCCCCAGCATTTT; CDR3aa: CASSAHRGDWYSNQPQHF
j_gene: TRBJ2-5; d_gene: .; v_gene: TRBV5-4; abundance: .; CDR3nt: TGTGCCAGCAGCGCTCAAACAGGGATCCAAGAGACCCAGTACTTC; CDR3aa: CASSAQTGIQETQYF
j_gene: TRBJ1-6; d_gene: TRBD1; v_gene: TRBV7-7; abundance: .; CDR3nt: TGTGCCCGCTTGGGACAGGGTTATTCACCCCTCCACTTT; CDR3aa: CARLGQGYSPLHF
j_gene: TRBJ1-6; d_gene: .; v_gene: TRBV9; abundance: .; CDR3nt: TGTGCCAGCAGCGTAGCCGTCGGGTACAATTCACCCCTCCACTTT; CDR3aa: CASSVAVGYNSPLHF
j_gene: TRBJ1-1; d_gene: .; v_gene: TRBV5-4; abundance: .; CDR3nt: TGTGCCAGCAGCTCGGACCTGAACACTGAAGCTTTCTTT; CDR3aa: CASSSDLNTEAFF
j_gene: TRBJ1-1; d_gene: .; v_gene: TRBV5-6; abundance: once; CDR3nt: TGTGCCAGCAGCCATCTGGCGGGGGCTGGAGCTTTCTTT; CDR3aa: CASSHLAGAGAFF
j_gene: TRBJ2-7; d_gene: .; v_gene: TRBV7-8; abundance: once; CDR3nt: TGTGCCAGCAGCTTAGAGTCTGGGCAGGGCTACGAGCAGTACTTC; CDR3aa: CASSLESGQGYEQYF
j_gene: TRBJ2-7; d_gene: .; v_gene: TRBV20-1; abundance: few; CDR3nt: TGCAGTGCTGAGGGGAACGAGCAGTACTTC; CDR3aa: CSAEGNEQYF
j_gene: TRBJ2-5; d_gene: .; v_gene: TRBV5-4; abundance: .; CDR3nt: TGTGCCAGCAGAACCCAAGGGGGGCGCAGAGCTAAAGAGACCCAGTACTTC; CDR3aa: CASRTQGGRRAKETQYF
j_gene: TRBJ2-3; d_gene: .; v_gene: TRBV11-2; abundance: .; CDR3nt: TGTGCCAGCGCCTTCATGGGCGGGGGCACAGATACGCAGTATTTT; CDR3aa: CASAFMGGGTDTQYF
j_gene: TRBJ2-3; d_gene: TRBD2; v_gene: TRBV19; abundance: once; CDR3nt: TGTGCCAGTAGCATCGGACTAGTGACAGATACGCAGTATTTT; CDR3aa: CASSIGLVTDTQYF
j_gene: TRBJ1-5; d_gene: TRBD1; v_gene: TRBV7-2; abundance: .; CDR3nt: TGTGCCAGCAGATCGACAGGGGGCAATCAGCCCCAGCATTTT; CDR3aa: CASRSTGGNQPQHF
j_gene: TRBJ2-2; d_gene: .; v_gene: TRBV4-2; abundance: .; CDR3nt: TGTGCCAGCAGCCAAGTGGGGGAGCTGTTTTTT; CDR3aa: CASSQVGELFF
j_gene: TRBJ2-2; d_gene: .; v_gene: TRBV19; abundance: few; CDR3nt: TGTGCCAGTAGTACCGGACATGCGGGCGGGGAGCTGTTTTTT; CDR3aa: CASSTGHAGGELFF
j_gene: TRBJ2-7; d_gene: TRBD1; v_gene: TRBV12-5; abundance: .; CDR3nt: TGTGCTAGTGGTTTGCCCCCGGGACAGGGGTGGAACGAGCAGTACTTC; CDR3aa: CASGLPPGQGWNEQYF
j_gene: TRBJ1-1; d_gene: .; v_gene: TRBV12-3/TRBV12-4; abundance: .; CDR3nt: TGTGCCAGCAGCCAAGGGACGACCACTGAAGCTTTCTTT; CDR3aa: CASSQGTTTEAFF
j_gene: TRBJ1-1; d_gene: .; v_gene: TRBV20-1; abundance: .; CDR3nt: TGCAGTGCTAGAGATGTGCCCAAGGGGGTCTTT; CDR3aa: CSARDVPKGVF
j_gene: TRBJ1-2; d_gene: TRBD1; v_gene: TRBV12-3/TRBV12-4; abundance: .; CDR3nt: TGTGCCAGCAGTTCCCGACAGGGAAGAGGCTACACCTTC; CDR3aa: CASSSRQGRGYTF
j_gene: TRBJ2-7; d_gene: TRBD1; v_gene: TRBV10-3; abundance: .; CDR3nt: TGTGCCATCGGGACAGGTATCTACGAGCAGTACTTC; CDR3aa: CAIGTGIYEQYF